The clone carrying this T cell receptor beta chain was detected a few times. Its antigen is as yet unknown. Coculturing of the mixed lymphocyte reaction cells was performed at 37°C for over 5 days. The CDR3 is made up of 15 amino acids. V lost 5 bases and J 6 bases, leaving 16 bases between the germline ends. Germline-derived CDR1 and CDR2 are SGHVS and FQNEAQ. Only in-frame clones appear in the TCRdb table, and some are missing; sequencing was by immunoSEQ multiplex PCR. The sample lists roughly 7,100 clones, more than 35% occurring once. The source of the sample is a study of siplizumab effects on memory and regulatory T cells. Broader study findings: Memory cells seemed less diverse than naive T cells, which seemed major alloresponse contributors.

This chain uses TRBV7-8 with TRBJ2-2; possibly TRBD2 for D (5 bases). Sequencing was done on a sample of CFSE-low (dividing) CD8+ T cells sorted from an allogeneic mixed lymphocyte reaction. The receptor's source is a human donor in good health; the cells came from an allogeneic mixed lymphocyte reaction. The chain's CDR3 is CASSLKRGIAGELFF. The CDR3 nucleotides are TGTGCCAGCAGCCTTAAACGGGGTATTGCCGGGGAGCTGTTTTTT.